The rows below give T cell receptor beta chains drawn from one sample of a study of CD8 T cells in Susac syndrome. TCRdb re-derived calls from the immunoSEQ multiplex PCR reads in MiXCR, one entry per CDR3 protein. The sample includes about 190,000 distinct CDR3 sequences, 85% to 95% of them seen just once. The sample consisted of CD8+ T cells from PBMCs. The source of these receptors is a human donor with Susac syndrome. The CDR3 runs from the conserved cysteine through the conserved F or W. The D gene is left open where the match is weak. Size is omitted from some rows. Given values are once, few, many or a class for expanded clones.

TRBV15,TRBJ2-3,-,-,CATSRDRISTDTQYF,TGTGCCACCAGCAGAGACAGGATTAGCACAGATACGCAGTATTTT
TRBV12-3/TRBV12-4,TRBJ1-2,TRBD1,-,CASCFRDSRPDGYTF,TGTGCCAGCTGCTTCCGGGACAGTAGGCCGGATGGCTACACCTTC
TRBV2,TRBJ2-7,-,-,CASSLWTDDPKFYEQYF,TGTGCCAGCAGCCTTTGGACAGACGACCCTAAGTTCTACGAGCAGTACTTC
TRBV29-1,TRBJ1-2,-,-,CSVTNHELYGYTF,TGCAGCGTTACAAACCATGAGCTGTATGGCTACACCTTC
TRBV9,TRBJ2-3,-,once,CASSLGGDLTDTQYF,TGTGCCAGCAGCCTCGGGGGAGACCTCACAGATACGCAGTATTTT
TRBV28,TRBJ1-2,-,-,CASSLQREGLNGGYTF,TGTGCCAGCAGTTTGCAACGTGAGGGGTTGAACGGTGGCTACACCTTC
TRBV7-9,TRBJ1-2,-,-,CASSLQRFREDGYTF,TGTGCCAGCAGCCTTCAGAGGTTTCGGGAGGATGGCTACACCTTC
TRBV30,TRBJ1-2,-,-,CASTDLYGYTF,TGTGCCTCTACGGACCTCTATGGCTACACCTTC
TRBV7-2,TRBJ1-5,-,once,CASSHDSSSNQPQHF,TGTGCCAGCAGCCATGACAGTTCTAGCAATCAGCCCCAGCATTTT
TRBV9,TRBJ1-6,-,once,CASGAGNSPLHF,TGTGCCAGCGGGGCAGGGAATTCACCCCTCCACTTT
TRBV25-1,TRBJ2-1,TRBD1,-,CASSRTGLNSDEQFF,TGTGCCAGCAGCCGGACAGGCCTCAATTCCGATGAGCAGTTCTTC
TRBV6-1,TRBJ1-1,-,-,CASSELGDEAFF,TGTGCCAGCAGTGAATTGGGTGATGAAGCTTTCTTT
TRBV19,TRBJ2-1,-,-,CASSNLGEQFF,TGTGCCAGTAGTAACTTGGGTGAGCAGTTCTTC
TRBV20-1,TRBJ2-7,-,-,CSARGDWGYEQYF,TGCAGTGCTAGAGGGGACTGGGGCTACGAGCAGTACTTC
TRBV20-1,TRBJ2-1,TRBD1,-,CSASSRDRVLPNEQFF,TGCAGTGCTAGTTCCCGGGACAGGGTTCTCCCCAATGAGCAGTTCTTC
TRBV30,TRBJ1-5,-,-,CAWSIPTGPQHF,TGTGCCTGGTCAATCCCTACTGGGCCCCAGCATTTT
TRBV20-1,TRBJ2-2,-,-,CSARDGNGQPDTGELFF,TGCAGTGCTAGAGATGGGAACGGACAGCCGGACACCGGGGAGCTGTTTTTT
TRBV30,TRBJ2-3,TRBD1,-,CAWSEKGAADTQYF,TGTGCCTGGAGTGAGAAGGGGGCCGCAGATACGCAGTATTTT
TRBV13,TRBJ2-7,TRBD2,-,CASSDTTSPHEQYF,TGTGCCAGCAGCGATACGACTAGCCCCCACGAGCAGTACTTC
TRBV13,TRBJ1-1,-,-,CASSPGRRVNTEAFF,TGTGCCAGCAGCCCCGGACGGAGGGTGAACACTGAAGCTTTCTTT
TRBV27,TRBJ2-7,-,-,CASSQDSDYPYEQYF,TGTGCCAGCAGTCAAGACAGCGATTACCCCTACGAGCAGTACTTC
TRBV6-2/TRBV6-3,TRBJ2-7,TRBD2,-,CASSYSKREGGSYEQYF,TGTGCCAGCAGTTACTCGAAACGGGAGGGTGGCTCCTACGAGCAGTACTTC
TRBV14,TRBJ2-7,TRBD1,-,CASSQETGLFYEQYF,TGTGCCAGCAGCCAAGAGACAGGGTTGTTCTACGAGCAGTACTTC
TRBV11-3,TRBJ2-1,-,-,CASSLSASLDNEQFF,TGTGCCAGCAGCTTATCGGCTAGCCTTGACAATGAGCAGTTCTTC
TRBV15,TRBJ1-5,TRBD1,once,CATSRGSGGDQPQHF,TGTGCCACCAGCAGAGGTTCAGGGGGGGATCAGCCCCAGCATTTT
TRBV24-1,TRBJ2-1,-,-,CATSDASEPYNEQFF,TGTGCCACCAGTGATGCTAGCGAACCCTACAATGAGCAGTTCTTC
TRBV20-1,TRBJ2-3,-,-,CSAAGTLRTSTDTQYF,TGCAGTGCTGCCGGGACCCTAAGAACTAGCACAGATACGCAGTATTTT
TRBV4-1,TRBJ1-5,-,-,CASSQDGLGGFNQPQHF,TGCGCCAGCAGCCAAGATGGGTTGGGCGGATTCAATCAGCCCCAGCATTTT
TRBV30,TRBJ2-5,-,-,CAWGLGGGQEYF,TGTGCCTGGGGTCTTGGCGGGGGCCAGGAGTACTTC
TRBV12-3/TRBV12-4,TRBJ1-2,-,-,CASSLVVLGQNNGYTF,TGTGCCAGCAGTTTAGTGGTCTTAGGGCAGAACAATGGCTACACCTTC
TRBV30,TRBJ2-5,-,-,CAWSVGIGETQYF,TGTGCCTGGAGTGTCGGTATAGGGGAGACCCAGTACTTC
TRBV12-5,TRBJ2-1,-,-,CASGWDEHEQFF,TGTGCTAGTGGTTGGGACGAGCATGAGCAGTTCTTC
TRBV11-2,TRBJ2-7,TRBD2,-,CASSLRELAGYEQYF,TGTGCCAGCAGCTTGAGGGAACTAGCGGGCTACGAGCAGTACTTC
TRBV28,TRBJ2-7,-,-,CASSFPGATYEQYF,TGTGCCAGCAGTTTCCCGGGAGCTACCTACGAGCAGTACTTC
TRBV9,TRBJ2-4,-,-,CASSVGWGKNIQYF,TGTGCCAGCAGTGTAGGTTGGGGCAAAAACATTCAGTACTTC
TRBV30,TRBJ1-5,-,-,CAWGDTARPQHF,TGTGCCTGGGGTGACACCGCGCGGCCCCAGCATTTT
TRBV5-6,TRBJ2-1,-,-,CASSPLGEAYNEQFF,TGTGCCAGCAGCCCACTCGGGGAAGCCTACAATGAGCAGTTCTTC
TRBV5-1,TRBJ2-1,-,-,CASTEGSENNEQFF,TGCGCCAGCACGGAGGGTTCAGAGAACAATGAGCAGTTCTTC
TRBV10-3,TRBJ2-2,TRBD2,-,CAIRGGSNTGELFF,TGTGCCATCCGGGGGGGTTCGAACACCGGGGAGCTGTTTTTT
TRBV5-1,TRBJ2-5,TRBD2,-,CASSFGTSGGASQETQYF,TGCGCCAGCAGCTTCGGGACTAGCGGGGGGGCCAGTCAAGAGACCCAGTACTTC
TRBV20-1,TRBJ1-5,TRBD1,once,CSASGTGRISNQPQHF,TGCAGTGCTAGTGGGACAGGGCGTATCAGCAATCAGCCCCAGCATTTT
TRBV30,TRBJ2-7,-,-,CAWSDGQGYEQYF,TGTGCCTGGAGTGACGGGCAGGGGTACGAGCAGTACTTC
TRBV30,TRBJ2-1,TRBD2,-,CAWSILAGMGEQFF,TGTGCCTGGAGTATTCTAGCGGGGATGGGTGAGCAGTTCTTC
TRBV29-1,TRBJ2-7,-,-,CSVEENGYEQYF,TGCAGCGTTGAAGAAAACGGCTACGAGCAGTACTTC
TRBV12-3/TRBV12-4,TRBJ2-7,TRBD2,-,CASSPGLGMGEQYF,TGTGCCAGCAGTCCAGGACTAGGTATGGGCGAGCAGTACTTC
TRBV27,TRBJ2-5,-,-,CASSWGSGVGETQYF,TGTGCCAGCAGTTGGGGGAGCGGAGTCGGAGAGACCCAGTACTTC
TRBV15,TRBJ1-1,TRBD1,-,CATSSGIGTGNAEAFF,TGTGCCACCAGCAGTGGGATCGGGACAGGGAACGCTGAAGCTTTCTTT
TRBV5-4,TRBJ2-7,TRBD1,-,CASSLRGQVAYEQYF,TGTGCCAGCAGCTTAAGAGGACAGGTGGCCTACGAGCAGTACTTC
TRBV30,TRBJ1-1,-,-,CAWSLDKSTEAFF,TGTGCCTGGAGTCTGGACAAAAGCACTGAAGCTTTCTTT
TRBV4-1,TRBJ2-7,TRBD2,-,CASSQTRLAFPPYEQYF,TGCGCCAGCAGCCAAACGAGACTAGCGTTTCCACCCTACGAGCAGTACTTC
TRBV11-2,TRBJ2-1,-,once,CASSPTTSPYNEQFF,TGTGCCAGCAGCCCAACCACTAGTCCCTACAATGAGCAGTTCTTC
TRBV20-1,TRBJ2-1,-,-,CGGERWGEQFF,TGCGGGGGAGAGCGCTGGGGTGAGCAGTTCTTC
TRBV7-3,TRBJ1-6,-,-,CASSLNGIDSPLHF,TGTGCCAGCAGCTTAAACGGCATTGATTCACCCCTCCACTTT
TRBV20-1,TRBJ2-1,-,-,CSARGSFSSNEQFF,TGCAGTGCTCGAGGTAGCTTCTCGAGCAATGAGCAGTTCTTC
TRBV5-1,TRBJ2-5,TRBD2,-,CASRSGGAEKTQYF,TGCGCCAGCAGAAGCGGGGGGGCCGAAAAGACCCAGTACTTC
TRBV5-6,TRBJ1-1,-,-,CASSLYDTEAFF,TGTGCCAGCAGCTTGTACGACACTGAAGCTTTCTTT
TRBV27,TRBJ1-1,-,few,CASSLQGSEAFF,TGTGCCAGCAGTTTGCAGGGAAGTGAAGCTTTCTTT
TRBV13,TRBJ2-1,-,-,CASAPGIGGNEQFF,TGTGCCAGCGCCCCGGGAATAGGTGGCAATGAGCAGTTCTTC
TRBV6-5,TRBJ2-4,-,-,CASSYRAWDIQYF,TGTGCCAGCAGTTACCGGGCGTGGGACATTCAGTACTTC
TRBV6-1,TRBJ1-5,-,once,CASSEGSGDQPQHF,TGTGCCAGCAGTGAAGGGTCAGGGGATCAGCCCCAGCATTTT